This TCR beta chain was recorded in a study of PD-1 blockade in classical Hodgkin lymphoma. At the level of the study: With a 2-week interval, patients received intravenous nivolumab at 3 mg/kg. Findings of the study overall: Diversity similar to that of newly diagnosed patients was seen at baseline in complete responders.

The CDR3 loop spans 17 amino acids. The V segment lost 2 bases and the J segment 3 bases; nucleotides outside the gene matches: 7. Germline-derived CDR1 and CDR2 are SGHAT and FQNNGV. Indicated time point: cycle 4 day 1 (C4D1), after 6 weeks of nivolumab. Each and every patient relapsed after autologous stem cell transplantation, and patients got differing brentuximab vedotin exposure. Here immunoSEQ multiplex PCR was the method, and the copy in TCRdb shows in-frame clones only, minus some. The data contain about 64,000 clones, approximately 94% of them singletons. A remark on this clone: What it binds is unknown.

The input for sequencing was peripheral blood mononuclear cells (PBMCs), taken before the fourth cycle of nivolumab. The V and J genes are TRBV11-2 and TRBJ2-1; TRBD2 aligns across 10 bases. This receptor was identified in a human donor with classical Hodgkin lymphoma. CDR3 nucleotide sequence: TGTGCCAGCAGCTTAAGTCCCCCTAGCGGGAGCTACAATGAGCAGTTCTTC. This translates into CASSLSPPSGSYNEQFF.